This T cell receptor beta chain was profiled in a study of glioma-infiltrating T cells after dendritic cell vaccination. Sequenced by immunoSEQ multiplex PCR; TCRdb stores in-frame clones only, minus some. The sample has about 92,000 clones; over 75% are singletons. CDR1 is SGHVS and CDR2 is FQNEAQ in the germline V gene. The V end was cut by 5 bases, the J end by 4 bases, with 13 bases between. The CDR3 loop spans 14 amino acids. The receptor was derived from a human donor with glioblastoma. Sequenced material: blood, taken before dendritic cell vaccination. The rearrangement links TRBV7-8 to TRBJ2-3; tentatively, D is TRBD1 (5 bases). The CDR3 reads CASSDSAGPDTQYF. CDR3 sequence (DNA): TGTGCCAGCAGCGACAGCGCCGGGCCAGATACGCAGTATTTT.